Included here is one T cell receptor beta chain sequence, with context. On cycle 4 day 1 and cycle 7 day 1, as well as at baseline, blood was sampled. The CDR3 length is 15 residues. Per germline, CDR1 MNHEY and CDR2 SVGAGI. V dropped 7 bases and J dropped 2; count of bases not matched to a gene: 7. The source of the sample is a study of OX40 agonist ivuxolimab in advanced cancers. Study details: Among those treated, three patients had partial responses, one with hepatocellular carcinoma and two with cutaneous melanoma.

The repertoire was sequenced with immunoSEQ multiplex PCR; TCRdb's copy has only in-frame clones and lacks some. Of 50,000 to 80,000 clones listed, about 86% are singletons. This receptor was obtained from an adult with an advanced solid tumor such as melanoma, head and neck, liver or kidney cancer. The specimen comprised CD4+ or CD8+ T cells sorted from blood, sampled in a trial of the OX40 agonist ivuxolimab. This rearrangement joins TRBV6-5 to TRBJ2-1; 8 positions agree with TRBD1. The CDR3 reads CASKTTGGPYNEQFF. The CDR3, as DNA: TGTGCCAGCAAAACTACAGGGGGACCCTACAATGAGCAGTTCTTC.